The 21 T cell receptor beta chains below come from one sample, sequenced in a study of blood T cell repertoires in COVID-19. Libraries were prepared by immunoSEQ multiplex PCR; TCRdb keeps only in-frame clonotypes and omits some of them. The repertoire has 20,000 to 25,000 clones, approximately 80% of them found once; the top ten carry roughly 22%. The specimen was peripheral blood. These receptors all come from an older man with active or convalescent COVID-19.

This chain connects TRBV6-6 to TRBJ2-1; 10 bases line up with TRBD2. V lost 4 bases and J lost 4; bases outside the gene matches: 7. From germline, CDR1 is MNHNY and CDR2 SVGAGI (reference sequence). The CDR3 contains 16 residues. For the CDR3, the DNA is TGTGCCAGCAGTTTCCTGAGGACTAGCGGTTACAATGAGCAGTTCTTC. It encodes CASSFLRTSGYNEQFF.

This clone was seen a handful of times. CDR3 region: CASSRDSLNQPQHF. The CDR3 DNA reads as TGTGCCAGCAGTCGAGACAGCCTCAATCAGCCCCAGCATTTT. The V gene is TRBV2, the J gene TRBJ1-5, with a possible D match to TRBD1 (5 bases). The CDR3 has 14 residues. V lost 5 bases and J lost 3, with 11 bases in between. Germline CDR1 and CDR2: SNHLY and FYNNEI.

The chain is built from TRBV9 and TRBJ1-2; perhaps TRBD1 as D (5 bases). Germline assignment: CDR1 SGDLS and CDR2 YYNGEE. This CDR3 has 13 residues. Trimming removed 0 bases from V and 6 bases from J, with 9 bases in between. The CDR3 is CASSVAPRDGYTF. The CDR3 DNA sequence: TGTGCCAGCAGCGTAGCGCCCAGGGATGGCTACACCTTC.

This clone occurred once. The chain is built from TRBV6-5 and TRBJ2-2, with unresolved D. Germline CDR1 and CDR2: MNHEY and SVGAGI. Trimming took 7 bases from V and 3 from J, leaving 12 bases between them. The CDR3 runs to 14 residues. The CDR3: CASTAARDTGELFF. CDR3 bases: TGTGCCAGCACAGCCGCCCGGGACACCGGGGAGCTGTTTTTT.

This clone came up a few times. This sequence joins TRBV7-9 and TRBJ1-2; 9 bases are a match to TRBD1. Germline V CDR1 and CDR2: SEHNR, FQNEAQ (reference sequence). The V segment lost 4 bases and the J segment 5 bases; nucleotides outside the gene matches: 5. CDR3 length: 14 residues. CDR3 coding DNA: TGTGCCAGCAGCTCCGGGACAGGGTGGTATGGCTACACCTTC. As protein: CASSSGTGWYGYTF.

The CDR3 region has the DNA TGTGCCAGCAGGACGACGGGGAAGGCCGGGGAGCTGTTTTTT. Translated: CASRTTGKAGELFF. The chain has TRBV6-5 and TRBJ2-2; weak D call: TRBD2 (5 bases). The CDR3 totals 14 residues. Germline loops: CDR1 MNHEY, CDR2 SVGAGI. V was cut by 6 bases and J by 6 bases, with 14 bases left in between.

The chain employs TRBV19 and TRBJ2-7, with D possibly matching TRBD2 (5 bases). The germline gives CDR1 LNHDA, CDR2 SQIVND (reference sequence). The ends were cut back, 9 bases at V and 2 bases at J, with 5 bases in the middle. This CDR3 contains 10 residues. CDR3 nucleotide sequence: TGTGCCAGCGGGGCCTACGAGCAGTACTTC. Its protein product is CASGAYEQYF.

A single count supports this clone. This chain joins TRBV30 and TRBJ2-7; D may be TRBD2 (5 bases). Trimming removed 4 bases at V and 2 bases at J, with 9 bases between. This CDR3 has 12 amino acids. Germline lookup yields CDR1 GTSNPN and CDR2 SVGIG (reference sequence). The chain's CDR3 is CAWKPGTYEQYF. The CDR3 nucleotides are TGTGCCTGGAAACCGGGGACCTACGAGCAGTACTTC.

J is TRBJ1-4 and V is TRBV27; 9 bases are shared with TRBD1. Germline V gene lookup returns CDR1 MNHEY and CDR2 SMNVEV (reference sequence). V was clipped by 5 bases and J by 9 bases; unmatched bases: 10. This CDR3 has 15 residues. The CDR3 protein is CASSLGTGPNKKLFF. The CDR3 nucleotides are TGTGCCAGCAGTCTGGGGACAGGGCCGAATAAAAAACTGTTTTTT.

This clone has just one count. The CDR3 sequence is CSGTGTGFDYGYTF. DNA for the CDR3: TGCAGCGGTACCGGGACAGGGTTCGACTATGGCTACACCTTC. This chain uses TRBV29-1 with TRBJ1-2; TRBD1 aligns across 9 bases. Germline values: CDR1 SQVTM, CDR2 ANQGSEA. Losses at the gene ends were 7 bases for V and 3 bases for J; bases not matched to a gene: 9. This CDR3 contains 14 residues.

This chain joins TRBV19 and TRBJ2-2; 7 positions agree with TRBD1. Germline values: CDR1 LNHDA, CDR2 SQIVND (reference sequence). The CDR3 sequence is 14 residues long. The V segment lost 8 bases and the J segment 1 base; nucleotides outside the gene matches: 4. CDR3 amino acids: CASVHRGNTGELFF. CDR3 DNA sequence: TGTGCCAGTGTCCACAGGGGGAACACCGGGGAGCTGTTTTTT.

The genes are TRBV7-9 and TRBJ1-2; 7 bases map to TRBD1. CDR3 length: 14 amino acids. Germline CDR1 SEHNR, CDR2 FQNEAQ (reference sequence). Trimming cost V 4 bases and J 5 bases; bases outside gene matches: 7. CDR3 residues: CASSWETGTYGYTF. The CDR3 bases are TGTGCCAGCAGCTGGGAGACAGGGACTTATGGCTACACCTTC.

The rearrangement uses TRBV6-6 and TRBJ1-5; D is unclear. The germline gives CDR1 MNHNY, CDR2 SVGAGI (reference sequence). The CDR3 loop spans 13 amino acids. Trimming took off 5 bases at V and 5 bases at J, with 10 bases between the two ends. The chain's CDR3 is CASSPSRDQPQHF. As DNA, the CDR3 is TGTGCCAGCAGTCCCTCCCGGGATCAGCCCCAGCATTTT.

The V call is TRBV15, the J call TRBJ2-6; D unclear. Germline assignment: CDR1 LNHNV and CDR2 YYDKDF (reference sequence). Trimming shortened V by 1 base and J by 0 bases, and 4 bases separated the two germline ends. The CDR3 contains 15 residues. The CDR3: CATSRVDSGANVLTF. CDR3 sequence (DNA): TGTGCCACCAGCAGAGTAGACTCTGGGGCCAACGTCCTGACTTTC.

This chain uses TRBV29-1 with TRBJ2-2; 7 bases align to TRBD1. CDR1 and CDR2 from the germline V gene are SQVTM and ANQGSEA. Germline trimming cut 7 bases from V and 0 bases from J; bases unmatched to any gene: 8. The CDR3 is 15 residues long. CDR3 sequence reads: CSASTGYPNTGELFF. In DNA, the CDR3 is TGCAGCGCTTCGACAGGGTACCCGAACACCGGGGAGCTGTTTTTT.

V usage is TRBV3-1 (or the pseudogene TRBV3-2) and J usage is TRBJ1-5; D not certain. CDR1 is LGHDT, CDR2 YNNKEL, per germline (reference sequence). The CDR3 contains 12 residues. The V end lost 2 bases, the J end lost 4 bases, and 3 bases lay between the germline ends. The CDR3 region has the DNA TGTGCCAGCAGCCAACTGAATCAGCCCCAGCATTTT. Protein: CASSQLNQPQHF.

In DNA, the CDR3 is TGTGCCAGCAGCTTATCGCGGGGAAACACCATATATTTT. This encodes CASSLSRGNTIYF. The V gene is TRBV11-2, the J gene TRBJ1-3; D unresolved. CDR3 size: 13 residues. Germline V gene sequence: CDR1 SGHAT, CDR2 FQNNGV. Trimming took 2 bases from V and 4 from J, leaving 6 bases between them.

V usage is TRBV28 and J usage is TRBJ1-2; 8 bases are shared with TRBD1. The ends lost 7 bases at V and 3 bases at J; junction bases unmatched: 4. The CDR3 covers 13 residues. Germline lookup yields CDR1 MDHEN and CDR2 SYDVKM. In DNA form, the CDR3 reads TGTGCCAGCATTCCGGGACAGGACTATGGCTACACCTTC. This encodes CASIPGQDYGYTF.

The CDR3 loop is CASRITGQGTIYF. The DNA of the CDR3 is TGTGCCAGCAGAATAACAGGGCAAGGCACCATATATTTT. The V gene is TRBV6-5, the J gene TRBJ1-3, with D possibly being TRBD1 (6 bases). This CDR3 is 13 amino acids long. In germline, CDR1 is MNHEY, CDR2 SVGAGI. V was cut by 6 bases and J by 9 bases, with 15 bases left in between.

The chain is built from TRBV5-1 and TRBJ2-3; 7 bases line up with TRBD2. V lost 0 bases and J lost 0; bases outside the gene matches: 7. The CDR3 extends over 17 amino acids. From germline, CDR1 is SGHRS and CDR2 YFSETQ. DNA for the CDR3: TGCGCCAGCAGCTTGGGACGGACTAGTGGCAGCACAGATACGCAGTATTTT. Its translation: CASSLGRTSGSTDTQYF.

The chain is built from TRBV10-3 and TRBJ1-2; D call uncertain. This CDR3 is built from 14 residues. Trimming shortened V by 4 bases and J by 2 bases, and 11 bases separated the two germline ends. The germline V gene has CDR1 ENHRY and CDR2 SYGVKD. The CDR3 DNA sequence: TGTGCCATCAGTGTTCGAGGGCAGAACTATGGCTACACCTTC. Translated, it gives CAISVRGQNYGYTF.